Below, one T cell receptor (beta chain) is given with its context. This clone was counted between two and nine times. The clone's antigen remains unknown. No per-base quality is available; no much larger clone lies one base away. As encoded in the germline V gene (reference sequence), CDR1 is LNHDA while CDR2 is SQIVND. Trimming costs V 7 bases and J 0 bases, and their ends lie 15 bases apart. Measured from the cysteine to the phenylalanine, the CDR3 is 16 residues long. The read is trimmed to its CDR3 DNA, 48 bases read in frame from base 1. TCRbeta CDR3 regions were amplified from genomic DNA using the immunoSEQ Assay, a bias-controlled multiplex PCR. The source study handled its data this way. The number of nucleated cells in each sample was estimated from the amplification of reference gene primers within the assay. To quantify the absolute abundance of each unique TCRbeta CDR3 rearrangement, sequence reads were collapsed and filtered. For each sample, productive Simpson clonality was calculated by taking the square root of Simpson's diversity index across productive rearrangements. This immuneACCESS table, as held by TCRdb, lists in-frame sequences with V and J called but not all clones. Of the missing ones, under half trace to an unresolved V gene in checked studies; the others have no known cause. V, J and clone size derive from that table, while D and trimming were established from the DNA sequence. Here the sample has tens of thousands of clones; 70% to 90% occur a single time. The ten largest make up roughly 6.9% of the sample.

The record originates from a study of blood T cell repertoires in COVID-19 (TCRdb year 2020). Background on the whole study: Collaborator samples came from the United States, Italy and Spain and covered acute and convalescent phases of COVID-19. The samples were drawn from two sources: the first 160 participants of the ongoing ImmuneRACE study, and 1,000 to 1,500 subjects contributed by 6 global collaborators. Where available, HLA class I and class II types were taken from metadata supplied by the sample provider and were not determined by assay-based typing. Subjects who had been exposed to COVID-19, were actively infected with it, or had recovered from it provided the deeply sampled blood TCRbeta repertoires that made up the dataset. The material from the prospective study consisted of cDNA or gDNA derived from T cells, B-cell-depleted T cells, or PBMCs. The repertoires were released in a freely available public database meant as a resource for research on the immune response to SARS-CoV-2. Sample metadata almost always included a de-identified subject ID, COVID-19 status, age in years and sex.

The collaborating institutions used their own protocols to collect whole blood in K2EDTA tubes. For TCRbeta analysis, collaborator samples were shipped as frozen whole blood, as isolated PBMCs, or as DNA extracted from either sample type. The full study reports these points: The quantity of clinical and demographic metadata differed by source and by participant and was supplied without curation.

The source is a man in his forties or fifties with active COVID-19. The sequenced sample consisted of peripheral blood. This sequence uses TRBV19 and TRBJ1-4; the best D guess is TRBD1, with 6 bases matching. The CDR3 loop reads CASTGAVLATNEKLFF. The nucleotide sequence is TGTGCCAGTACAGGGGCGGTTCTTGCAACTAATGAAAAACTGTTTTTT.